This is a list of T cell receptor beta chains from one sample in a study of OX40 agonist ivuxolimab in advanced cancers. Data came from immunoSEQ multiplex PCR; TCRdb stores just in-frame clones and leaves some out. The repertoire includes roughly 67,000 clones, roughly 82% of them detected once, and approximately 5.1% sits in the top ten. Sequencing was performed on CD4+ or CD8+ T cells sorted from blood, taken in a trial of the OX40 agonist ivuxolimab. The receptors derive from an adult with an advanced solid tumor such as melanoma, head and neck, liver or kidney cancer. Each CDR3 is given with its conserved first and last residue. The D gene is left open where the match is weak.

V: TRBV5-1; D: -; J: TRBJ2-3; length: 14; CDR3: CASSLALSTDTQYF; DNA: TGCGCCAGCAGCTTGGCCCTCTCCACAGATACGCAGTATTTT
V: TRBV28; D: -; J: TRBJ2-2; length: 15; CDR3: CASSLGQTDTGELFF; DNA: TGTGCCAGCAGTTTAGGACAGACAGACACCGGGGAGCTGTTTTTT
V: TRBV28; D: -; J: TRBJ2-7; length: 16; CDR3: CASSPVGVAEYYEQYF; DNA: TGTGCCAGCAGCCCAGTGGGGGTAGCGGAGTACTACGAGCAGTACTTC
V: TRBV14; D: -; J: TRBJ1-3; length: 14; CDR3: CASSLAGAGNTIYF; DNA: TGTGCCAGCAGCTTGGCAGGGGCTGGAAACACCATATATTTT
V: TRBV5-6; D: TRBD1; J: TRBJ2-7; length: 15; CDR3: CASSPPGQGIYEQYF; DNA: TGTGCCAGCAGCCCGCCGGGACAGGGGATATACGAGCAGTACTTC
V: TRBV5-1; D: TRBD2; J: TRBJ2-2; length: 20; CDR3: CASSTRLAGGLPADTGELFF; DNA: TGCGCCAGCAGCACTCGACTAGCGGGAGGGCTACCTGCGGACACCGGGGAGCTGTTTTTT
V: TRBV7-2; D: -; J: TRBJ2-3; length: 15; CDR3: CASSLAPGASDTQYF; DNA: TGTGCCAGCAGCTTAGCCCCTGGAGCGTCAGATACGCAGTATTTT
V: TRBV6-5; D: -; J: TRBJ1-1; length: 14; CDR3: CASSYGGVNTEAFF; DNA: TGTGCCAGCAGTTACGGGGGGGTGAACACTGAAGCTTTCTTT
V: TRBV6-6; D: -; J: TRBJ2-5; length: 15; CDR3: CASSQGSGPQETQYF; DNA: TGTGCCAGCAGCCAAGGGAGTGGCCCCCAAGAGACCCAGTACTTC
V: TRBV5-1; D: TRBD2; J: TRBJ2-5; length: 15; CDR3: CASSFILAGQETQYF; DNA: TGCGCCAGCAGCTTTATACTAGCGGGGCAAGAGACCCAGTACTTC